Below are 17 T cell receptor beta chains sequenced from a single sample in a study of beta chain features in type 1 diabetes. Expressed TCRB transcripts got sequenced, as all isolated RNA was reverse transcribed. Generated by immunoSEQ multiplex PCR, the TCRdb table keeps only in-frame clones and is missing some. Seen here are 350,000 or so clones, around a fifth observed once, and the top ten hold under 0.05%. Sequencing was carried out using naive CD4+ T cells from blood. The source of these receptors is a woman aged 18-29 years in good health.

The genes are TRBV7-9 and TRBJ1-1; 7 bases line up with TRBD1. V dropped 5 bases and J dropped 1; count of bases not matched to a gene: 7. The CDR3 spans 15 residues. Germline V CDR1 and CDR2: SEHNR, FQNEAQ (reference sequence). The CDR3 coding sequence is TGTGCCAGCAGCCCCAGGGGACAGAGGAACACTGAAGCTTTCTTT. Protein: CASSPRGQRNTEAFF. The whole variable domain, filled in from reference TRBV7-9 and TRBJ1-1, reads DTGVSQNPRHKITKRGQNVTFRCDPISEHNRLYWYRQTLGQGPEFLTYFQNEAQLEKSRLLSDRFSAERPKGSFSTLEIQRTEQGDSAMYLCASSPRGQRNTEAFFGQGTRLTVV.

The chain employs TRBV18 and TRBJ2-7; TRBD2 is a possible D gene (5 bases). The CDR3 is 11 amino acids. The V gene lost 3 bases and the J gene lost 10 bases, with 10 bases spanning the gap. Looked up from germline, CDR1 is KGHSH and CDR2 is LQKENI. The CDR3 sequence is CASSPGDPQYF. The CDR3 bases are TGTGCCAGCTCACCGGGAGATCCCCAGTACTTC.

CDR3 DNA: TGTGCCAGCAGCTACCTAGGGGATGGCTACACCTTC. Translated, it gives CASSYLGDGYTF. The rearrangement links TRBV5-4 to TRBJ1-2, with D possibly being TRBD1 (5 bases). The CDR3 has 12 amino acids. V was pared by 3 bases and J by 6 bases, with 9 bases between. Germline CDR1 is SGHNT and CDR2 is YYREEE (reference sequence). Full variable domain (missing parts from reference TRBV5-4 and TRBJ1-2): ETGVTQSPTHLIKTRGQQVTLRCSSQSGHNTVSWYQQALGQGPQFIFQYYREEENGRGNFPPRFSGLQFPNYSSELNVNALELDDSALYLCASSYLGDGYTFGSGTRLTVV.

The chain uses TRBV7-2 and TRBJ2-2, with 7 bases lining up with TRBD1. This CDR3 spans 15 amino acids. Germline CDR1 reads SGHTA; CDR2 reads FQGNSA. V trimming: 6 bases; J trimming: 2 bases; junction bases outside the gene matches: 6. CDR3 DNA sequence: TGTGCCAGCAGGACCGGACAGGCCAACACCGGGGAGCTGTTTTTT. It yields the protein CASRTGQANTGELFF.

This rearrangement joins TRBV18 to TRBJ1-1; tentative D call: TRBD1 (5 bases). This CDR3 contains 15 residues. The V gene's germline CDR1 is KGHSH and CDR2 LQKENI. The V gene lost 0 bases and the J gene lost 3 bases, with 11 bases spanning the gap. CDR3 bases: TGTGCCAGCTCACCACCGGCAGGGAAAGACACTGAAGCTTTCTTT. Protein: CASSPPAGKDTEAFF.

This rearrangement joins TRBV9 to TRBJ2-7; D might be TRBD2 (6 bases). The CDR3 is made up of 14 amino acids. Germline V lookup: CDR1 SGDLS, CDR2 YYNGEE. The germline V and J ends were trimmed by 4 bases and 4 bases, with 15 bases remaining between them. CDR3 protein: CASSWRDSSYEQYF. CDR3 sequence (DNA): TGTGCCAGCAGCTGGAGGGACTCCTCGTACGAGCAGTACTTC.

This clone has just a few counts. The chain couples TRBV4-1 to TRBJ2-1; D unresolved. Trimming shortened V by 0 bases and J by 1 base, and 7 bases separated the two germline ends. The germline CDR1 and CDR2 sequences are MGHRA and YSYEKL. The length of the CDR3 is 15 residues. The CDR3 protein is CASSQESQSYNEQFF. DNA of the CDR3: TGCGCCAGCAGCCAAGAAAGTCAGTCCTACAATGAGCAGTTCTTC.

This clone was seen only a few times. The genes are TRBV6-6 and TRBJ1-1; the match to TRBD1 covers 10 bases. CDR1 MNHNY and CDR2 SVGAGI come from the germline V gene (reference sequence). The V segment lost 7 bases and the J segment 0 bases; nucleotides outside the gene matches: 5. This CDR3 has 15 residues. The CDR3 nucleotides read TGTGCCAGCACTAAGACAGGGGGCGTGAACACTGAAGCTTTCTTT. It codes for CASTKTGGVNTEAFF.

This clone was observed a handful of times. V gene TRBV5-1 combines with J gene TRBJ1-1, with D hard to call. The germline V gene has CDR1 SGHRS and CDR2 YFSETQ. V was pared by 4 bases and J by 3 bases, with 19 bases between. CDR3 length: 16 residues. The CDR3 DNA follows: TGCGCCAGCAGCGCGCGGGGAGGAATCCAGTACACTGAAGCTTTCTTT. Protein: CASSARGGIQYTEAFF.

This clone appeared a few times. The V call is TRBV7-9, the J call TRBJ2-7, with D unresolved. The germline CDR1 and CDR2 sequences are SEHNR and FQNEAQ (reference sequence). CDR3 length equals 13 residues. Trimming pared 0 bases from V and 1 base from J, leaving 4 bases between. The CDR3 reads CASSLAQSYEQYF. The CDR3 DNA sequence: TGTGCCAGCAGCTTAGCGCAGTCCTACGAGCAGTACTTC.

V gene TRBV20-1 combines with J gene TRBJ2-1, with D tentatively TRBD2 (7 bases). The CDR3 sequence is 11 residues long. Germline assignment: CDR1 DFQATT and CDR2 SNEGSKA (reference sequence). The CDR3 bases are TGCAGGGAAGGGGGGGTTTGTGAGCAGTTCTTC. Its translation is CREGGVCEQFF.

This chain uses TRBV11-2 with TRBJ2-5, with D maybe TRBD1 (6 bases). Germline V gives CDR1 SGHAT, CDR2 FQNNGV. V was pared by 2 bases and J by 4 bases, with 11 bases between. The CDR3 is 14 amino acids. CDR3 in amino acids: CASSLQRGGETQYF. CDR3 DNA: TGTGCCAGCAGCTTACAAAGAGGGGGAGAGACCCAGTACTTC. Combining the CDR3 with reference TRBV11-2 and TRBJ2-5 gives the whole variable domain EAGVAQSPRYKIIEKRQSVAFWCNPISGHATLYWYQQILGQGPKLLIQFQNNGVVDDSQLPKDRFSAERLKGVDSTLKIQPAKLEDSAVYLCASSLQRGGETQYFGPGTRLLVL.

The V call is TRBV10-3, the J call TRBJ2-1, with a possible D match to TRBD2 (6 bases). V lost 11 bases, J lost 5 bases, and 13 bases lay in between. Looked up from germline, CDR1 is ENHRY and CDR2 is SYGVKD. The CDR3 totals 12 residues. The DNA for the CDR3 is TGTGCCCTCCGGGACTCACACAATGAGCAGTTCTTC. As protein: CALRDSHNEQFF.

This clone was counted a few times. This chain links TRBV19 with TRBJ1-5, with 7 bases aligning to TRBD1. The germline gives CDR1 LNHDA, CDR2 SQIVND (reference sequence). The CDR3 is 15 amino acids. Trimming removed 5 bases from V and 4 bases from J; junction bases left unmatched: 8. CDR3 amino acids: CASSPRTGLNQPQHF. In DNA form, the CDR3 reads TGTGCCAGTAGTCCTCGGACAGGCCTTAATCAGCCCCAGCATTTT.

There are a few counts of this clone. The chain employs TRBV7-9 and TRBJ2-1, with D possibly matching TRBD1 (6 bases). V dropped 1 base and J dropped 2 bases, with 12 bases sitting between them. This CDR3 is 16 amino acids long. Germline CDR1 is SEHNR and CDR2 is FQNEAQ (reference sequence). The CDR3 DNA follows: TGTGCCAGCAGCTTAGGGACAGCCCTTACCTACAATGAGCAGTTCTTC. Encoded protein: CASSLGTALTYNEQFF.

CDR3 in DNA: TGCGCCAGCAGGCCGGGACTGTTACAAGAGACCCAGTACTTC. Translation gives CASRPGLLQETQYF. This chain joins TRBV5-1 and TRBJ2-5; perhaps TRBD2 as D (6 bases). CDR1 SGHRS and CDR2 YFSETQ come from the germline V gene. The CDR3 has 14 amino acids. V lost 5 bases and J lost 2, with 13 bases in between.

This clone has a handful of counts. This chain uses TRBV6-5 with TRBJ2-7, with a weak D call TRBD1 (6 bases). Between the trimmed V and J ends, which lost 8 bases and 6 bases, there was a span of 17 bases. The CDR3 has 13 residues. The germline V gene encodes CDR1 MNHEY and CDR2 SVGAGI. CDR3 sequence reads: CASAGERGLEQYF. In DNA form, the CDR3 reads TGTGCCAGCGCAGGGGAAAGGGGTCTCGAGCAGTACTTC.